This is a list of T cell receptor beta chains from one sample in a study of primary melanoma T cells and metastatic recurrence. Only in-frame clones appear in the TCRdb table, and some are missing; sequencing was by immunoSEQ multiplex PCR. The table has roughly 460 clones, roughly 80% seen once. The material sequenced was melanoma tumor tissue. The receptors come from a human donor with melanoma. CDR3s include the opening cysteine and the closing phenylalanine or tryptophan. The D gene is left open where the match is weak. Not every row has a clone size; where given, it reads once, few, many or a size class.

J gene	D gene	V gene	clone size	CDR3 protein	CDR3 DNA
TRBJ2-7	-	TRBV6-8	few	CASSGESWASYEQYF	TGTGCCAGCAGTGGGGAGAGTTGGGCTTCCTACGAGCAGTACTTC
TRBJ1-1	-	TRBV7-7	once	CASSQDQVGIGTEAFF	TGTGCCAGCAGCCAAGATCAAGTTGGGATCGGCACTGAAGCTTTCTTT
TRBJ1-1	-	TRBV30	-	CAWSVFTEAFF	TGTGCCTGGAGTGTTTTCACTGAAGCTTTCTTT
TRBJ2-3	-	TRBV23-1	-	CASSPGRWGTPTDTQYF	TGCGCCAGCAGCCCAGGGCGTTGGGGAACGCCCACAGATACGCAGTATTTT
TRBJ1-2	TRBD1	TRBV28	-	CASTRPGGADGYTF	TGTGCCAGCACCCGACCAGGGGGCGCGGATGGCTACACCTTC
TRBJ2-6	-	TRBV11-3	-	CASSLAAHSGANVLTF	TGTGCCAGCAGCTTGGCAGCACACTCTGGGGCCAACGTCCTGACTTTC
TRBJ1-1	-	TRBV6-8	-	CASSGLVGEAFF	TGTGCCAGCAGTGGGCTTGTAGGTGAAGCTTTCTTT
TRBJ2-2	-	TRBV11-3	-	CASSENAISGELFF	TGTGCCAGCAGCGAAAACGCTATTAGCGGGGAGCTGTTTTTT
TRBJ2-3	TRBD1	TRBV11-3	few	CASSLGDSFGTQYF	TGTGCCAGCAGCTTAGGGGACAGCTTCGGTACGCAGTATTTT
TRBJ1-1	TRBD1	TRBV11-3	hyperexpanded	CASSLDRGDYEAFF	TGTGCCAGCAGCCTCGACAGGGGAGATTATGAAGCTTTCTTT
TRBJ2-3	TRBD1	TRBV11-3	once	CASSWGTASTDTQYF	TGTGCCAGCAGCTGGGGGACAGCTAGCACAGATACGCAGTATTTT
TRBJ1-4	-	TRBV12-2	-	CASRLRPSCEKLFF	TGTGCAAGTCGCCTCAGACCGAGTTGTGAAAAACTGTTTTTT
TRBJ2-7	-	TRBV7-4	-	CASSLSSSYEQYF	TGTGCCAGCAGCTTATCGAGCTCCTACGAGCAGTACTTC
TRBJ1-6	-	TRBV15	-	CATSRGSENSPLHF	TGTGCCACCAGCAGAGGTTCGGAAAATTCACCCCTCCACTTT
TRBJ2-3	TRBD2	TRBV7-6	-	CASSWGLAGGGNTDTQYF	TGTGCCAGCAGCTGGGGACTAGCGGGAGGCGGGAACACAGATACGCAGTATTTT
TRBJ2-1	TRBD2	TRBV11-3	-	CASTTTSGLDNEQFF	TGTGCCAGCACTACGACTAGCGGACTGGACAATGAGCAGTTCTTC
TRBJ1-6	-	TRBV1	-	CASSQESGTSRSSYNSPLHF	TGCGCCAGCAGCCAGGAGTCCGGGACTTCCCGGAGCTCCTATAATTCACCCCTCCACTTT
TRBJ2-4	-	TRBV7-8	-	CASMTGYDGIQYF	TGTGCCAGCATGACGGGTTATGACGGTATTCAGTACTTC
TRBJ1-5	-	TRBV30	-	CAWSADPNQPQHF	TGTGCCTGGAGTGCCGACCCCAATCAGCCCCAGCATTTT
TRBJ2-5	TRBD2	TRBV11-3	few	CASSPRTSGRGETQYF	TGTGCCAGCAGCCCCCGGACTAGCGGGAGAGGGGAGACCCAGTACTTC
TRBJ2-2	-	TRBV29-1	few	CSVQGNTGELFF	TGCAGCGTACAGGGCAACACCGGGGAGCTGTTTTTT
TRBJ1-3	-	TRBV11-3	few	CASSFTGTGNTIYF	TGTGCCAGCAGCTTCACAGGAACTGGAAACACCATATATTTT
TRBJ1-3	-	TRBV10-2	few	CASSALGASGNTIYF	TGCGCCAGCAGTGCCCTGGGGGCCTCTGGAAACACCATATATTTT
TRBJ2-2	-	TRBV6-4	-	CAISGTQATNTGELFF	TGTGCCATCAGTGGGACCCAGGCTACGAACACCGGGGAGCTGTTTTTT
TRBJ1-2	-	TRBV19	-	CASSIGHINYGYTF	TGTGCCAGTAGTATTGGGCACATAAACTATGGCTACACCTTC
TRBJ1-2	-	TRBV23-1	-	CASSQTTGYGYTF	TGCGCCAGCAGCCAAACCACAGGTTATGGCTACACCTTC